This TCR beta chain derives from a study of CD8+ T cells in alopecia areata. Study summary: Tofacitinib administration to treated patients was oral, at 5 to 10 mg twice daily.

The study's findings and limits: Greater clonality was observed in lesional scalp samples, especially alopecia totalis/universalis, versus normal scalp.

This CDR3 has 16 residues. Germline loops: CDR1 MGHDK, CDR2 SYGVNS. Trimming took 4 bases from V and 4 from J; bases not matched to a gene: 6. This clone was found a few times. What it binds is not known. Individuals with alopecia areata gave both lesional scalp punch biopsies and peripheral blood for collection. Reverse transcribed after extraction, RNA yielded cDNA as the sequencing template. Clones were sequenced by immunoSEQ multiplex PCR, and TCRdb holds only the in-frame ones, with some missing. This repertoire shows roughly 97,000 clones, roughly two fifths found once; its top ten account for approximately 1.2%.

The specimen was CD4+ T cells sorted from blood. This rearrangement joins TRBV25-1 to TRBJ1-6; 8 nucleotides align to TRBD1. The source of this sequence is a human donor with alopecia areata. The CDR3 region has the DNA TGTGCCAGCAGTGTTGGGACAGGTGGATATAATTCACCCCTCCACTTT. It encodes CASSVGTGGYNSPLHF.